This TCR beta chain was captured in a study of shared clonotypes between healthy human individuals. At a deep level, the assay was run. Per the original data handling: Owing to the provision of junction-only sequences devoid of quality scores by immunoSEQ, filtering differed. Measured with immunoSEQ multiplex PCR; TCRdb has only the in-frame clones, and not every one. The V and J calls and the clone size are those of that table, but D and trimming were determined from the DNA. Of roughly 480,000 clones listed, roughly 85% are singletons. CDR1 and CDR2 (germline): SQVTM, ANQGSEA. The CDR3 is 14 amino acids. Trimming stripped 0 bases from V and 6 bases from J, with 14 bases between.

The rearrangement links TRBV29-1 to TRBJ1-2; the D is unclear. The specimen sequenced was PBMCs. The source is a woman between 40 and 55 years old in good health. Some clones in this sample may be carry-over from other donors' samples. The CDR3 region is CSVEEAAGVDGYTF. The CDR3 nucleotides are TGCAGCGTTGAAGAAGCGGCAGGAGTGGATGGCTACACCTTC.